These T cell receptor beta chains were read from a single sample in a study of cytomegalovirus exposure and HLA in healthy donors. The repertoire was sequenced with immunoSEQ multiplex PCR; TCRdb's copy has only in-frame clones and lacks some. The sample holds roughly 200,000 clones, roughly 8.7% seen once. Source material: PBMCs. The receptors were gathered from a woman aged 25 to 39 in good health and CMV-seropositive. Each CDR3 is given with its conserved first and last residue. Each record gives: clone size, D gene, V gene, J gene, CDR3 protein, CDR3 DNA. A D gene is named only where the DNA matches it firmly. Rows give clone size only sometimes, using once, few, many, or a class for an expanded clone.

NA,TRBD1,TRBV30,TRBJ1-6,CAWSEQGYSPLHF,TGTGCCTGGAGTGAACAGGGGTATTCACCCCTCCACTTT
NA,TRBD2,TRBV9,TRBJ2-7,CASSVEGGSSYEQYF,TGTGCCAGCAGCGTAGAGGGCGGGAGCTCCTACGAGCAGTACTTC
NA,NA,TRBV11-1,TRBJ2-1,CASSLGEPGDEQFF,TGTGCCAGCAGCTTGGGGGAGCCAGGGGATGAGCAGTTCTTC
NA,TRBD1,TRBV4-1,TRBJ1-5,CASSQDTGQGSQPQHF,TGCGCCAGCAGCCAAGATACGGGACAGGGAAGCCAGCCCCAGCATTTT
few,NA,TRBV18,TRBJ2-5,CASWSFPQYQETQYF,TGTGCCAGCTGGTCCTTTCCCCAGTACCAAGAGACCCAGTACTTC
NA,NA,TRBV5-4,TRBJ2-1,CASSLAGERDNEQFF,TGTGCCAGCAGCTTGGCCGGGGAGCGTGACAATGAGCAGTTCTTC
NA,TRBD2,TRBV6-1,TRBJ2-3,CASSELAGDTQYF,TGTGCCAGCAGTGAACTAGCGGGAGATACGCAGTATTTT
NA,NA,TRBV2,TRBJ2-3,CASIPSSGDTDTQYF,TGTGCCAGCATCCCCTCGTCGGGAGATACAGATACGCAGTATTTT
NA,TRBD1,TRBV5-1,TRBJ2-6,CASSLVAIGTGGGGANVLTF,TGCGCCAGCAGCTTGGTGGCGATTGGGACAGGGGGAGGTGGGGCCAACGTCCTGACTTTC
few,TRBD2,TRBV5-1,TRBJ2-2,CASSLDAGGPNGELFF,TGCGCCAGCAGCTTGGATGCGGGAGGGCCAAACGGGGAGCTGTTTTTT
NA,NA,TRBV7-2,TRBJ2-7,CASSLGVGGSYEQYF,TGTGCCAGCAGCTTAGGGGTGGGAGGATCCTACGAGCAGTACTTC
few,NA,TRBV5-4,TRBJ2-3,CASSLGLPSTDTQYF,TGTGCCAGCAGCTTGGGACTACCAAGCACAGATACGCAGTATTTT
few,TRBD2,TRBV27,TRBJ2-3,CASSPLEGGSTDTQYF,TGTGCCAGCAGTCCACTAGAGGGAGGGAGCACAGATACGCAGTATTTT
few,NA,TRBV5-1,TRBJ1-1,CASSLGGDTEAFF,TGCGCCAGCAGCTTGGGAGGTGACACTGAAGCTTTCTTT
few,NA,TRBV9,TRBJ2-7,CASSVEIGALGASKMVEQYF,TGTGCCAGCAGCGTAGAAATTGGCGCCCTTGGGGCGTCGAAAATGGTGGAGCAGTACTTC
few,NA,TRBV11-2,TRBJ2-7,CASSPSWGQGFYEQYF,TGTGCCAGCAGTCCGAGTTGGGGTCAGGGTTTCTACGAGCAGTACTTC
NA,NA,TRBV19,TRBJ2-1,CASSIWPYNEQFF,TGTGCCAGTAGTATCTGGCCCTACAATGAGCAGTTCTTC
few,TRBD1,TRBV18,TRBJ2-7,CASSRDRGRYEQYF,TGTGCCAGCTCCCGGGACAGGGGGCGTTACGAGCAGTACTTC
NA,NA,TRBV25-1,TRBJ1-2,CASSDPGGGYTF,TGTGCCAGCAGTGATCCGGGGGGAGGCTACACCTTC
NA,TRBD2,TRBV9,TRBJ2-2,CASQGLALGGELFF,TGTGCCAGCCAGGGACTAGCGTTGGGCGGGGAGCTGTTTTTT
NA,NA,TRBV7-2,TRBJ2-7,CASSLAGEWSYEQYF,TGTGCCAGCAGCTTAGCTGGGGAGTGGTCCTACGAGCAGTACTTC
few,NA,TRBV5-5,TRBJ1-5,CASSFSGNQPQHF,TGTGCCAGCAGCTTTTCCGGTAATCAGCCCCAGCATTTT